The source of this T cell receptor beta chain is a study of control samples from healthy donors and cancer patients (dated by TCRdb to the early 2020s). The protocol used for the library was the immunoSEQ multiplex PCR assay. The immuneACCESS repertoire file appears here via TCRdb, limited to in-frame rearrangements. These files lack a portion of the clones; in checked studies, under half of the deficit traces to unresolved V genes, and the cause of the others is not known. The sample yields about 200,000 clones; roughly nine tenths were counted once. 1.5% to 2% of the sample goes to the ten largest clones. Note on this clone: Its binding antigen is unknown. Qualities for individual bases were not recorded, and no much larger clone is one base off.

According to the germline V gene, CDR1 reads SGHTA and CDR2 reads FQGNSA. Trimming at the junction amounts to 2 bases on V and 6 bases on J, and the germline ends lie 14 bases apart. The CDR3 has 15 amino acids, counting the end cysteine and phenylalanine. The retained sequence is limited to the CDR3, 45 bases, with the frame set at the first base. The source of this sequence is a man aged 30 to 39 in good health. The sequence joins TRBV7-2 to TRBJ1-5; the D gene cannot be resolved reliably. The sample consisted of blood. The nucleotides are TGTGCCAGCAGCTTACAGGCTAACCGTATTCAGCCCCAGCATTTT. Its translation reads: CASSLQANRIQPQHF.